This TCR beta chain was identified during a study of radiation and T cells in renal cell carcinoma. The study's findings and limits: In blood, top tumor clones expanded by 2 weeks, shrinking by 4.

As regards this clone: Its antigen is as yet unknown.

TCRdb's table, derived via immunoSEQ multiplex PCR, lists solely in-frame clones and lacks some. The sample records around 74,000 clones, approximately 87% being singletons. Time point denoted: blood 4 weeks post-SBRT, at nephrectomy. The treatment is: 15 Gy SBRT to primary tumor, nephrectomy 4 weeks later. Material: blood, obtained from a patient whose treatment included radiotherapy and nephrectomy. This receptor was identified in a woman in her sixties with renal cell carcinoma.

DNA of the CDR3: TGTGCCAGCAGTGACCCCCGGGGGGGAACCAAAAACATTCAGTACTTC. Protein sequence: CASSDPRGGTKNIQYF. The chain links TRBV2 to TRBJ2-4; 8 bases are a match to TRBD2. Trimming took 3 bases from V and 2 from J; bases not matched to a gene: 6. The CDR3 contains 16 residues. Germline CDR1 and CDR2: SNHLY and FYNNEI.